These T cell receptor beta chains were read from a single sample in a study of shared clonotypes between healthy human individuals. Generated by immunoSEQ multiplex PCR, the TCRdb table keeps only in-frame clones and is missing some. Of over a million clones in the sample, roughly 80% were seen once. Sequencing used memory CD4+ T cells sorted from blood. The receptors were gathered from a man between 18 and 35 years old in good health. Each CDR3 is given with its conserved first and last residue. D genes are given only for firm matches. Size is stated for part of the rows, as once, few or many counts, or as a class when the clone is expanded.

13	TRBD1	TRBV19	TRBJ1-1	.	CASSMDRETEAFF	TGTGCCAGTAGTATGGACAGGGAGACTGAAGCTTTCTTT
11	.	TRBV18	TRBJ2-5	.	CASSPSETQYF	TGTGCCAGCTCACCATCCGAGACCCAGTACTTC
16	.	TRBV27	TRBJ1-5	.	CASSPDRLHSNQPQHF	TGTGCCAGCAGTCCAGACCGACTCCATAGCAATCAGCCCCAGCATTTT
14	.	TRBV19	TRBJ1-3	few	CASRTRGEGNTIYF	TGTGCCAGTAGAACCCGGGGAGAAGGAAACACCATATATTTT
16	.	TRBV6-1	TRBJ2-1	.	CASSELEGGSYNEQFF	TGTGCCAGCAGTGAATTGGAGGGGGGTTCCTACAATGAGCAGTTCTTC
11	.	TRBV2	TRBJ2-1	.	CASSRRESQFF	TGTGCCAGCAGTCGAAGGGAGTCCCAGTTCTTC
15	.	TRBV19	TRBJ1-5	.	CASRNRQGWNQPQHF	TGTGCCAGTAGAAATCGGCAGGGCTGGAATCAGCCCCAGCATTTT
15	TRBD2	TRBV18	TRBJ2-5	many	CASSPGLAGGETQYF	TGTGCCAGCTCACCAGGCCTAGCGGGGGGAGAGACCCAGTACTTC
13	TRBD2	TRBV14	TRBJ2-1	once	CASSQAGTSGGFF	TGTGCCAGCAGCCAAGCCGGGACTAGCGGGGGGTTCTTC
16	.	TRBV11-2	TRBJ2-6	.	CASSRSMAARTNVLTF	TGTGCCAGCAGCAGGTCAATGGCCGCCCGGACCAACGTCCTGACTTTC
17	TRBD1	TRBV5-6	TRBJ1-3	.	CASRRTGGFSSGNTIYF	TGTGCCAGCAGACGGACAGGGGGCTTCTCCTCTGGAAACACCATATATTTT
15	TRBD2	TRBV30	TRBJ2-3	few	CAFTRTSETTDTQYF	TGTGCCTTCACCCGGACTAGCGAGACCACAGATACGCAGTATTTT
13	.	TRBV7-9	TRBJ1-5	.	CASSPQGNQPQHF	TGTGCCAGCAGCCCTCAAGGGAATCAGCCCCAGCATTTT
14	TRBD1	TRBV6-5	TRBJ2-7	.	CASSRTGGSYEQYF	TGTGCTAGCAGTAGGACAGGGGGGTCCTACGAGCAGTACTTC
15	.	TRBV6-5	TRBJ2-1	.	CASSSSGLSYNEQFF	TGTGCCAGCAGTTCAAGCGGGCTCTCCTACAATGAGCAGTTCTTC
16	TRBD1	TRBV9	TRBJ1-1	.	CASSLSGGSGNTEAFF	TGTGCCAGCAGCTTGTCAGGGGGCTCGGGGAACACTGAAGCTTTCTTT
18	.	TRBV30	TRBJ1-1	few	CAWSVFGVTGARITEAFF	TGTGCCTGGAGTGTTTTTGGAGTCACGGGGGCGAGGATCACTGAAGCTTTCTTT
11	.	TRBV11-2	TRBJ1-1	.	CASSFGREAFF	TGTGCCAGCAGCTTTGGACGCGAAGCTTTCTTT
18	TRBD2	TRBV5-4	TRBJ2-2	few	CASSLGGSGRANTGELFF	TGTGCCAGCAGCTTGGGTGGTAGCGGGAGGGCCAACACCGGGGAGCTGTTTTTT
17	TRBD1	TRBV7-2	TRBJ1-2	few	CASSLDGAGGKVHGYTF	TGTGCCAGCAGCTTGGACGGGGCAGGGGGGAAGGTCCATGGCTACACCTTC
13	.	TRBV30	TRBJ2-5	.	CAWRGDKQETQYF	TGTGCCTGGAGGGGGGACAAGCAAGAGACCCAGTACTTC
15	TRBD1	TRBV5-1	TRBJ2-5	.	CASSLKGGAGETQYF	TGCGCCAGCAGCCTGAAAGGGGGCGCAGGAGAGACCCAGTACTTC
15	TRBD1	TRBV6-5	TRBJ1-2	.	CASSKDRAGNYGYTF	TGTGCCAGCAGTAAGGACAGGGCGGGAAACTATGGCTACACCTTC
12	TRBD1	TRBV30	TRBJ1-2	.	CASRDSNYGYTF	TGTGCCTCCCGGGACAGTAACTATGGCTACACCTTC
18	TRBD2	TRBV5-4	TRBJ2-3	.	CASSLATSGRFSTDTQYF	TGTGCCAGCAGCTTGGCAACTAGCGGGAGATTCAGTACAGATACGCAGTATTTT
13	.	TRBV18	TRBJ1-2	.	CASSLDKDYGYTF	TGTGCCAGCTCACTTGATAAGGACTATGGCTACACCTTC
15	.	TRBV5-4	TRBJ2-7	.	CASSLVGRSSYEQYF	TGTGCCAGCAGCTTGGTAGGCAGGAGCTCCTACGAGCAGTACTTC
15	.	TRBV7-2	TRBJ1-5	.	CASSLEGGNNQPQHF	TGTGCCAGCAGCTTAGAGGGAGGGAACAATCAGCCCCAGCATTTT
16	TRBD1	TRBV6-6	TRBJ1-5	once	CASSQGQGARGQPQHF	TGTGCCAGCAGCCAGGGACAGGGGGCGCGGGGACAGCCCCAGCATTTT
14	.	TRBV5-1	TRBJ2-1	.	CASSRAQGRDEQFF	TGCGCCAGCAGCAGAGCACAGGGGAGGGATGAGCAGTTCTTC
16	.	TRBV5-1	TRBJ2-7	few	CASSLEAGQKSYEQYF	TGCGCCAGCAGCTTGGAGGCAGGACAAAAATCCTACGAGCAGTACTTC
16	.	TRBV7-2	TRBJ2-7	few	CASSHFRDTSSYEQYF	TGTGCCAGCAGCCATTTTCGGGACACCAGCTCCTACGAGCAGTACTTC
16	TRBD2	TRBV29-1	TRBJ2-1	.	CSAASRFSGMGNEQFF	TGCAGCGCTGCATCCAGATTTAGCGGGATGGGCAATGAGCAGTTCTTC
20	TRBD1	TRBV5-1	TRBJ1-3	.	CASRRTPGTGGPSSGNTIYF	TGCGCCAGCAGACGAACCCCCGGGACAGGAGGACCAAGCTCTGGAAACACCATATATTTT
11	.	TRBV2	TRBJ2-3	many	CASTGTDTQYF	TGTGCCAGCACGGGCACAGATACGCAGTATTTT
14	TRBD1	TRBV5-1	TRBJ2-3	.	CASSETGVTDTQYF	TGCGCCAGCAGCGAGACAGGGGTCACAGATACGCAGTATTTT
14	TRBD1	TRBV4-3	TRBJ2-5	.	CASSRNRGPETQYF	TGCGCCAGCAGCCGAAACAGGGGGCCAGAGACCCAGTACTTC
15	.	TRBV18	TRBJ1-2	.	CASSPLGGEDYGYTF	TGTGCCAGCTCACCCCTGGGGGGCGAAGACTATGGCTACACCTTC
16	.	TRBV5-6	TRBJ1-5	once	CASSSGSSYSNQPQHF	TGTGCCAGCAGCTCTGGATCGAGTTATAGCAATCAGCCCCAGCATTTT
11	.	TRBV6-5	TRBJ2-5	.	CASSLSETQYF	TGTGCCAGCAGTCTAAGTGAGACCCAGTACTTC
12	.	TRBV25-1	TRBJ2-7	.	CASSEYLAEQYF	TGTGCCAGCAGTGAATATTTAGCCGAGCAGTACTTC
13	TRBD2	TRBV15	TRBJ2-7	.	CATSSAQRERQYF	TGTGCCACCAGCAGCGCCCAGCGGGAAAGGCAGTACTTC
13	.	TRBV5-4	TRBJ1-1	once	CASGVGREREAFF	TGTGCCAGCGGGGTGGGCAGGGAAAGAGAAGCTTTCTTT
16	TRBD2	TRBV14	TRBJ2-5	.	CASSHLRGGYQETQYF	TGTGCCAGCAGCCACCTGCGGGGGGGCTACCAAGAGACCCAGTACTTC
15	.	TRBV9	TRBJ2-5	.	CASSERYGPQETQYF	TGTGCCAGCAGCGAGAGATACGGGCCCCAAGAGACCCAGTACTTC
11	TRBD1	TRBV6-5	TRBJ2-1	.	CATTSDRIVFF	TGTGCCACCACCTCGGACAGGATCGTGTTCTTC
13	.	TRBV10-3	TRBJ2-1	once	CAISDGLENEQFF	TGTGCCATCAGTGACGGGTTGGAAAATGAGCAGTTCTTC
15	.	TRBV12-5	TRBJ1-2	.	CASGNDGKELYGYTF	TGTGCTAGTGGTAACGACGGTAAAGAACTATATGGCTACACCTTC
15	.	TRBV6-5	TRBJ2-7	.	CASSPTVISSYEQYF	TGTGCCAGCAGTCCGACGGTTATTAGCTCCTACGAGCAGTACTTC
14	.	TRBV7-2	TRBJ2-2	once	CASSLVANTGELFF	TGTGCCAGCAGCTTAGTGGCAAACACCGGGGAGCTGTTTTTT
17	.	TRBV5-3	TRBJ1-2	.	CARSLGRQDQTNYGYTF	TGTGCCAGAAGCTTGGGTCGGCAGGACCAGACTAACTATGGCTACACCTTC
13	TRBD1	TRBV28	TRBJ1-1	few	CASSPPRDREAFF	TGTGCCAGCAGTCCACCCAGGGACAGGGAGGCTTTCTTT
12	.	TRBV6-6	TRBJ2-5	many	CASSFRSQTQYF	TGTGCCAGCAGTTTCCGGTCCCAGACCCAGTACTTC